This is a list of T cell receptor beta chains from one sample in a study of blood T cells in healthy people across ages. TCRdb called the 5' RACE reads again in MiXCR, with one record for every CDR3 protein. The sample includes 630,000 or so distinct CDR3 sequences, about 30% of them seen just once. Sequenced input: blood. These receptors were collected from a woman of 80 years or more in good health. Each CDR3 is given without its conserved first and last residue. The size field is filled for only some rows; it gives once, few, many or a size class.

j_call: TRBJ1-5; cdr3_length: 13; v_call: TRBV12-3/TRBV12-4; clone_size: many; cdr3_aa: ASSFSGGSHQPQH
j_call: TRBJ2-7; cdr3_length: 13; v_call: TRBV6-6; clone_size: few; cdr3_aa: ASSYSARGYNEQY
j_call: TRBJ1-6; cdr3_length: 11; v_call: TRBV20-1; clone_size: few; cdr3_aa: SASGRGNSPLH
j_call: TRBJ2-7; cdr3_length: 13; v_call: TRBV4-2; clone_size: many; cdr3_aa: ASSRWTGEEDEQY
j_call: TRBJ2-7; cdr3_length: 17; v_call: TRBV20-1; clone_size: -; cdr3_aa: SARGMGLAGGLSYNEQY
j_call: TRBJ2-3; cdr3_length: 12; v_call: TRBV5-1; clone_size: -; cdr3_aa: ASSIDTGTDTQY
j_call: TRBJ1-1; cdr3_length: 14; v_call: TRBV19; clone_size: -; cdr3_aa: ASSPTGGAWNTEAF
j_call: TRBJ2-1; cdr3_length: 16; v_call: TRBV4-1; clone_size: -; cdr3_aa: ASSPGLAGGALYNEQF
j_call: TRBJ1-1; cdr3_length: 13; v_call: TRBV25-1; clone_size: few; cdr3_aa: ASSPLPGMNTEAF
j_call: TRBJ1-6; cdr3_length: 12; v_call: TRBV18; clone_size: -; cdr3_aa: ASSPDRGTTPLH
j_call: TRBJ2-7; cdr3_length: 12; v_call: TRBV11-2; clone_size: few; cdr3_aa: ASSLQTRSMVQY
j_call: TRBJ1-2; cdr3_length: 10; v_call: TRBV30; clone_size: -; cdr3_aa: AWSPGGYGYT
j_call: TRBJ2-5; cdr3_length: 13; v_call: TRBV12-3/TRBV12-4; clone_size: many; cdr3_aa: ASSPARGRQETQY
j_call: TRBJ2-7; cdr3_length: 13; v_call: TRBV5-1; clone_size: many; cdr3_aa: ASSLTPQGSYEQY
j_call: TRBJ2-5; cdr3_length: 9; v_call: TRBV29-1; clone_size: -; cdr3_aa: SVEERDREY
j_call: TRBJ1-1; cdr3_length: 14; v_call: TRBV9; clone_size: many; cdr3_aa: ASGGGDRGSNTEAF
j_call: TRBJ1-6; cdr3_length: 14; v_call: TRBV9; clone_size: -; cdr3_aa: ASSVDPSSYNSPLH
j_call: TRBJ1-2; cdr3_length: 11; v_call: TRBV7-9; clone_size: many; cdr3_aa: ASSLPGDYGYT
j_call: TRBJ2-3; cdr3_length: 12; v_call: TRBV19; clone_size: -; cdr3_aa: ASSMSASTDTQY
j_call: TRBJ2-5; cdr3_length: 12; v_call: TRBV19; clone_size: many; cdr3_aa: ASSKLGWQETQY
j_call: -; cdr3_length: 11; v_call: TRBV25-1; clone_size: -; cdr3_aa: ASREGQSTEQY
j_call: TRBJ2-2; cdr3_length: 9; v_call: TRBV20-1; clone_size: many; cdr3_aa: SAPRGGELF
j_call: TRBJ2-5; cdr3_length: 12; v_call: TRBV20-1; clone_size: many; cdr3_aa: SASSQGGTETQY
j_call: TRBJ1-6; cdr3_length: 11; v_call: TRBV30; clone_size: few; cdr3_aa: AWSNREYSPLH
j_call: TRBJ2-7; cdr3_length: 14; v_call: TRBV9; clone_size: many; cdr3_aa: ASSSRTGAGSDEQY
j_call: TRBJ2-1; cdr3_length: 13; v_call: TRBV12-3/TRBV12-4; clone_size: many; cdr3_aa: ASSLLAGGDDEQF
j_call: TRBJ2-7; cdr3_length: 12; v_call: TRBV6-5; clone_size: many; cdr3_aa: ASSPRWSSYEQY
j_call: TRBJ2-2; cdr3_length: 12; v_call: TRBV5-6; clone_size: many; cdr3_aa: ASSLEMGTGELF
j_call: TRBJ2-2; cdr3_length: 14; v_call: TRBV9; clone_size: few; cdr3_aa: ASSVATGLNTGELF
j_call: TRBJ2-1; cdr3_length: 14; v_call: TRBV7-6; clone_size: -; cdr3_aa: ASSLVAGSGHNEHF
j_call: TRBJ1-3; cdr3_length: 11; v_call: TRBV20-1; clone_size: -; cdr3_aa: SAEDRVGNTIY
j_call: TRBJ1-1; cdr3_length: 11; v_call: TRBV7-3; clone_size: many; cdr3_aa: ASSLYVNTEAF
j_call: TRBJ2-1; cdr3_length: 13; v_call: TRBV2; clone_size: many; cdr3_aa: ATSEARGLWGGQF
j_call: TRBJ2-7; cdr3_length: 12; v_call: TRBV12-3/TRBV12-4; clone_size: many; cdr3_aa: ASSLGTLSYEQY
j_call: TRBJ2-4; cdr3_length: 14; v_call: TRBV12-3/TRBV12-4; clone_size: -; cdr3_aa: ASSPDSAGQRVGQY
j_call: TRBJ2-2; cdr3_length: 14; v_call: TRBV20-1; clone_size: -; cdr3_aa: SATTSGGTNTGELF